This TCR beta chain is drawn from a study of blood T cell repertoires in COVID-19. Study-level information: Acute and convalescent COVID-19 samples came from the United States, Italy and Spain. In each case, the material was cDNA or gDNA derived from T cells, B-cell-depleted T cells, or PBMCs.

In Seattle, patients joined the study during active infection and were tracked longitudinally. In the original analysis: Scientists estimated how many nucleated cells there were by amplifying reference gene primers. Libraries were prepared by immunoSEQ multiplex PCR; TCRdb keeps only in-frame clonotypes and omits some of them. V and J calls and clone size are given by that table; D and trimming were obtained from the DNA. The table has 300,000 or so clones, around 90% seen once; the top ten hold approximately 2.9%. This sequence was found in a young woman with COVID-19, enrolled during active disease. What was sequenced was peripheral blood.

The CDR3 loop reads CASSGLAGEYNEQFF. DNA of the CDR3: TGTGCCAGCAGCGGACTAGCGGGGGAATACAATGAGCAGTTCTTC. J is TRBJ2-1 and V is TRBV27, with 13 bases aligning to TRBD2. CDR1 is MNHEY, CDR2 SMNVEV, per germline (reference sequence). The CDR3 totals 15 residues. V lost 6 bases to trimming and J lost 4 bases; unmatched junction nucleotides: 3.